This T cell receptor (beta chain) was found in a study of T cell repertoires in cytomegalovirus infection (dated by TCRdb to about 2019). For the wider study: Donor HLA type was relevant to the analysis, because carriage of CMV infection together with the matching HLA type was indicated by public TCR beta signatures. Results and caveats for the whole study, not just this receptor: Carriers of CMV infection plus the relevant HLA type were discriminated by the cumulative frequency of public TCR beta family members in the study cohort and in an independent 352-donor cohort. The ex vivo response was dominated by HLA-C-restricted CMV-specific TCR beta clonotypes, which also provided the single most frequent clonotype in two of eight donors.

Based on the germline V gene (reference sequence), the CDR1 and CDR2 sequences are DFQATT and SNEGSKA. CDR3 length: 14 amino acids, cysteine to phenylalanine. The sequence is cut down to CDR3 DNA, 42 bases in frame from base 1. The germline V end is reduced by 0 bases and the J end by 2 bases; junction bases left unmatched: 2. Comment on this clonotype: Its antigen is currently not known. No qualities accompany the bases; no much larger clone lies one base away.

The sequencing machine was an Illumina HiSeq 1500. TCRdb itself trimmed the public reads at Q25 with fastp, ran MiXCR and retained productive beta chains. A single entry per CDR3 protein holds the most common genes and DNA from its merged rows. The sample table contains some 440,000 distinct CDR3 sequences; only one count was recorded for roughly 30% of them. The biggest ten clones account for approximately 14% of the sample. The sequencing sample was made of PBMCs. The TCR sequence derives from a human donor in good health (CMV status not recorded). Some clones in this sample may be carry-over from other donors' samples. The sequence joins TRBV20-1 to TRBJ2-5, and 8 bases in between align with TRBD1. The DNA sequence is TGCAGTGCTAGAGACCGGACAGGGCAAGAGACCCAGTACTTC. Protein translation: CSARDRTGQETQYF.